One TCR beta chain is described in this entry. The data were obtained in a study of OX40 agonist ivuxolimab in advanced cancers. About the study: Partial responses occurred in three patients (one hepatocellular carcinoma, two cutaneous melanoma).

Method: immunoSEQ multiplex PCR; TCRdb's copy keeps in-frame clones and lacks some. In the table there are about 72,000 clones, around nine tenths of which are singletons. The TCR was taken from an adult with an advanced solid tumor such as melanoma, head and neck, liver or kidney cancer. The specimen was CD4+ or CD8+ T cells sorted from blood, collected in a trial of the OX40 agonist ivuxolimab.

As DNA, the CDR3 is TGTGCCAGCAGTTTCTACAGGGGGGGCACTGAAGCTTTCTTT. It specifies CASSFYRGGTEAFF. This sequence joins TRBV27 and TRBJ1-1; 8 nucleotides agree with TRBD1. Germline assignment: CDR1 MNHEY and CDR2 SMNVEV (reference sequence). CDR3 length: 14 amino acids. Trimming took 3 bases from V and 4 from J; bases not matched to a gene: 4.